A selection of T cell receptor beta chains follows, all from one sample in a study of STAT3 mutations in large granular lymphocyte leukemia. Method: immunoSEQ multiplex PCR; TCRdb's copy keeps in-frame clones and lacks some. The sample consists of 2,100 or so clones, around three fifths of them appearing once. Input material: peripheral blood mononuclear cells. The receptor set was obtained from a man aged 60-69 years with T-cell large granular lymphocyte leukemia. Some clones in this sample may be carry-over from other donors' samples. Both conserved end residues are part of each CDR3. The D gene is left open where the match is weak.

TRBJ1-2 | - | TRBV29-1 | TGCAGCGTCTTAGGATTGGGGGGCTACACCTTC | CSVLGLGGYTF
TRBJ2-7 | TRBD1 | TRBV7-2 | TGTGCCAGCAGCCCCCGGACAGGTGTAGGCTACGAGCAGTACTTC | CASSPRTGVGYEQYF
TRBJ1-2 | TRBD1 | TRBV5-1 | TGCGCCAGCAGGTCCGGGACAGGGGACGGCTACACCTTC | CASRSGTGDGYTF
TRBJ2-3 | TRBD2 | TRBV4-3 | TGCGCCAGCAGCCAAGGAGCGGGGGATACGCAGTATTTT | CASSQGAGDTQYF
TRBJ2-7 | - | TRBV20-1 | TGCAGTGCGGGCACAGGGTTTGAGCAGTACTTC | CSAGTGFEQYF
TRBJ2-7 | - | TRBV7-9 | TGTGCCAGCAGCCATACAGGGGGGGGCGAGCAGTACTTC | CASSHTGGGEQYF
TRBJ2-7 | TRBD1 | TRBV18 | TGTGCCAGCTCACCAACGGGACAGGGGGCTGGCGAGCAGTACTTC | CASSPTGQGAGEQYF
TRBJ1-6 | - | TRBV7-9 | TGTGCCAGCAGCTTTCAGAATTCACCCCTCCACTTT | CASSFQNSPLHF
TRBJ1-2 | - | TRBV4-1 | TGCGCCAGCAGCCTACCCGACAGATATGGCTACACCTTC | CASSLPDRYGYTF
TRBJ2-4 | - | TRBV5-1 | TGCGCCAGCAGCTTGGGAGGGAGTTCCAAAAACATTCAGTACTTC | CASSLGGSSKNIQYF
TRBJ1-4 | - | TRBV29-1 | TGCAGCGTTGGTGGGGCGACTAATGAAAAACTGTTTTTT | CSVGGATNEKLFF
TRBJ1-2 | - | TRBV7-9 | TGTGCCAGCAGCTTATATGTTGCCAACTATGGCTACACCTTC | CASSLYVANYGYTF